This T cell receptor (beta chain) was obtained from a study of T cell repertoires in cytomegalovirus infection. Overall study context: Well-studied HLA-B-restricted CMV epitopes were used in the study alongside recently identified HLA-C-restricted ones.

TCRdb re-called the reads through MiXCR, storing one row per CDR3 protein. The sample includes nearly 700,000 distinct CDR3 sequences, around 30% of them seen just once. Germline-derived CDR1 and CDR2 are LNHDA and SQIVND (reference sequence). Losses at the gene ends were 7 bases for V and 0 bases for J; bases not matched to a gene: 15. CDR3 length equals 19 residues. Notes on the study in general: CMV carriers having the relevant HLA were flagged by cumulative public TCR beta family frequency. Ex vivo responses were dominated by HLA-C-restricted CMV-specific TCR beta clonotypes.

The sample holds a few counts of this clonotype. Its antigen is currently unknown. The sample in question was cultured PBMCs, obtained from culture after CMV antigen stimulation. The chain links TRBV19 to TRBJ1-2, with 12 bases fitting TRBD1. The sequence was collected from a human donor in good health (CMV status not recorded). Some clones in this sample may be carry-over from other donors' samples. The CDR3 protein is CASTSLDPGQGAANYGYTF. CDR3 nucleotide sequence: TGTGCCAGTACCTCCCTAGACCCGGGACAGGGGGCAGCTAACTATGGCTACACCTTC.